The T cell receptor (beta chain) under discussion was sequenced for a study of monozygotic twins with cystic fibrosis. Study summary: Libraries were built from about 3 micrograms of fragmented DNA using around 14 PCR cycles. Overall study findings and caveats: In this small cohort, shared CDR3 numbers showed no association with age, concordance or disease severity. Nucleotide-identical clonotype sharing was significantly higher within monozygotic CF twin pairs than between unrelated CF individuals.

TCRdb keeps only in-frame clones here, not all; method: immunoSEQ multiplex PCR. Among 15,000 to 20,000 clones listed, 95% to 98% were seen once. The CDR3 sequence is 14 residues long. Trimming removed 2 bases at V and 4 bases at J, with 11 bases between. CDR1 and CDR2 from the germline V gene are SGHNT and YENEEA. Comment on this clone: Its specificity is unknown.

The chain has TRBV11-3 and TRBJ2-5; tentatively, D is TRBD1 or TRBD2 (5 bases each). What was sequenced was blood. This clonotype was sampled from a woman aged 25 to 39 with cystic fibrosis. The CDR3 region has the DNA TGTGCCAGCAGCTTATCGGGGCTCGGAGAGACCCAGTACTTC. Protein product: CASSLSGLGETQYF.